This T cell receptor (beta chain) was identified during a study of blood T cells in healthy people across ages. This clonotype was picked up many times. Its antigen is not known. The CDR3 contains 17 residues. V dropped 1 base and J dropped 0 bases, with 13 bases sitting between them. From germline, CDR1 is DFQATT and CDR2 SNEGSKA (reference sequence). The authors ran a second PCR of roughly 7 to 11 cycles using a sample-barcoded 5' primer and a J-beta primer mix. TCRdb reprocessed the 5' RACE reads via MiXCR and lists one record per CDR3 protein. Among about 1 million distinct CDR3 sequences listed, less than 50% were seen once. Study outcomes and limitations: Because donor CMV status was unknown, expanded clonotype changes were possibly confounded. As age increased, TCR beta diversity per million T cells fell in a roughly linear fashion.

Specimen: blood. This TCR came from a woman in her sixties or seventies in good health. The genes are TRBV20-1 and TRBJ2-6; no reliable D call. The CDR3 loop is CSARVRSTLSGANVLTF. The CDR3 DNA reads TGCAGTGCTAGAGTACGGTCGACCCTCTCTGGGGCCAACGTCCTGACTTTC.